The rows below give T cell receptor beta chains drawn from one sample of a study of T-cell memory formation after mild COVID-19. TCRdb processed the 5' RACE reads anew with MiXCR; each CDR3 protein has one entry. The sample holds more than 85,000 distinct CDR3 sequences, roughly 11% seen once. The sample was PBMCs or a T cell subset sorted from them (not recorded which). These receptors were obtained from a man between 18 and 29 years old who had mild COVID-19 (a few samples of this study predate the infection). Cell type and time point are not known. CDR3s include the opening cysteine and the closing phenylalanine or tryptophan. D genes are given only for firm matches. Clone sizes are given selectively: once, few, many, or a class where the clone is expanded.

DNA: TGTGCCAGCAGTCCCGGGATCGGGGGGGACAAAAACATTCAGTACTTC; CDR3: CASSPGIGGDKNIQYF; D: TRBD2; size: .; J: TRBJ2-4; V: TRBV12-3/TRBV12-4
DNA: TGTGCCAGCGGCCTTGTCCATGAGCAGTTCTTC; CDR3: CASGLVHEQFF; D: .; size: .; J: TRBJ2-1; V: TRBV7-9
DNA: TGTGCCAGCAGCTTCGGACTAGCAGGGGGTGAGCAGTTCTTC; CDR3: CASSFGLAGGEQFF; D: .; size: once; J: TRBJ2-1; V: TRBV7-2
DNA: TGTGCCAGCAGCTTCTCCGGGACAGGGGCTGAAGCTTTCTTT; CDR3: CASSFSGTGAEAFF; D: TRBD1; size: .; J: TRBJ1-1; V: TRBV5-4
DNA: TGCGCCAGCAGCTTTGACCAGCGGGGGACCCAAGAGACCCAGTACTTC; CDR3: CASSFDQRGTQETQYF; D: TRBD2; size: .; J: TRBJ2-5; V: TRBV5-1
DNA: TGTGCCTGGACACTAGCGGGGGGGCCGGGAGATACGCAGTATTTT; CDR3: CAWTLAGGPGDTQYF; D: TRBD2; size: .; J: TRBJ2-3; V: TRBV30
DNA: TGTGCCAGCAGTCTTAGCGGGGGGGCAGATACGCAGTATTTT; CDR3: CASSLSGGADTQYF; D: TRBD2; size: many; J: TRBJ2-3; V: TRBV12-3/TRBV12-4
DNA: TGTGCCAGCAGCCATACAGGGGACTATGGCTACACCTTC; CDR3: CASSHTGDYGYTF; D: TRBD1; size: many; J: TRBJ1-2; V: TRBV7-6
DNA: TGTGCCAGCAGCTTGGGACTAGCGGCTTACGAGCAGTACTTC; CDR3: CASSLGLAAYEQYF; D: TRBD2; size: .; J: TRBJ2-7; V: TRBV11-2
DNA: TGTGCCAGCAGCCGATCCGGGACTCCTTTTTATGAGCAGTTCTTC; CDR3: CASSRSGTPFYEQFF; D: .; size: many; J: TRBJ2-1; V: TRBV7-9
DNA: TGCGCCAGCAGCCAGCTTCCGGCCCCGAAGGCGGGTGGCTACACCTTC; CDR3: CASSQLPAPKAGGYTF; D: .; size: .; J: TRBJ1-2; V: TRBV4-1
DNA: TGTGCCAGCAGTCCGGATCTAGCGGCGTATGAGCAGTTCTTC; CDR3: CASSPDLAAYEQFF; D: TRBD2; size: few; J: TRBJ2-1; V: TRBV6-5
DNA: TGTGCCAGCAGTACAGGACTAGCTGCAGCCCACGAGCAGTACTTC; CDR3: CASSTGLAAAHEQYF; D: TRBD2; size: many; J: TRBJ2-7; V: TRBV12-3/TRBV12-4
DNA: TGTGCCAGCAGCCCAGCCGGCTTGAGCAATCAGCCCCAGCATTTT; CDR3: CASSPAGLSNQPQHF; D: .; size: few; J: TRBJ1-5; V: TRBV9
DNA: TGCGCCAGCAGCCAAGGGACAGCTTCCTACAATGAGCAGTTCTTC; CDR3: CASSQGTASYNEQFF; D: .; size: many; J: TRBJ2-1; V: TRBV4-3
DNA: TGTGCCAGCAGCCTAGAGCCGGGGCCCTCCTATCAGCCCCAGCATTTT; CDR3: CASSLEPGPSYQPQHF; D: .; size: .; J: TRBJ1-5; V: TRBV7-8
DNA: TGTGCCAGCAGTTGGGCTAGCGGTGGGGGCAATGAGCAGTTCTTC; CDR3: CASSWASGGGNEQFF; D: TRBD2; size: .; J: TRBJ2-1; V: TRBV27
DNA: TGTGCCAGCAGTTTCGGGGGCGTAAATGAAGCTTTCTTT; CDR3: CASSFGGVNEAFF; D: .; size: few; J: TRBJ1-1; V: TRBV12-3/TRBV12-4
DNA: TGTGCCAGCAGCTTAAGTACGGGGGCCCAAGAGACCCAGTACTTC; CDR3: CASSLSTGAQETQYF; D: .; size: .; J: TRBJ2-5; V: TRBV11-3
DNA: TGTGCCAGCAGCTTAGGTTGGGACGGGGCAGAGACCCAGTACTTC; CDR3: CASSLGWDGAETQYF; D: .; size: many; J: TRBJ2-5; V: TRBV11-2
DNA: TGTGCCAGCGTCCAGGGGGGCAATCAGCCCCAGCATTTT; CDR3: CASVQGGNQPQHF; D: TRBD1; size: .; J: TRBJ1-5; V: TRBV6-1
DNA: TGTGCCAGCAGCCCTAGCGGGGGGACCACAGATACGCAGTATTTT; CDR3: CASSPSGGTTDTQYF; D: TRBD2; size: many; J: TRBJ2-3; V: TRBV6-5
DNA: TGCAGTGCTCCACAAGCGGGGGGCCGTCTCGATGAGCAGTTCTTC; CDR3: CSAPQAGGRLDEQFF; D: TRBD2; size: few; J: TRBJ2-1; V: TRBV20-1
DNA: TGTGCCAGCAGTTACCCGGGGAAGAACACTGAAGCTTTCTTT; CDR3: CASSYPGKNTEAFF; D: .; size: .; J: TRBJ1-1; V: TRBV6-2/TRBV6-3